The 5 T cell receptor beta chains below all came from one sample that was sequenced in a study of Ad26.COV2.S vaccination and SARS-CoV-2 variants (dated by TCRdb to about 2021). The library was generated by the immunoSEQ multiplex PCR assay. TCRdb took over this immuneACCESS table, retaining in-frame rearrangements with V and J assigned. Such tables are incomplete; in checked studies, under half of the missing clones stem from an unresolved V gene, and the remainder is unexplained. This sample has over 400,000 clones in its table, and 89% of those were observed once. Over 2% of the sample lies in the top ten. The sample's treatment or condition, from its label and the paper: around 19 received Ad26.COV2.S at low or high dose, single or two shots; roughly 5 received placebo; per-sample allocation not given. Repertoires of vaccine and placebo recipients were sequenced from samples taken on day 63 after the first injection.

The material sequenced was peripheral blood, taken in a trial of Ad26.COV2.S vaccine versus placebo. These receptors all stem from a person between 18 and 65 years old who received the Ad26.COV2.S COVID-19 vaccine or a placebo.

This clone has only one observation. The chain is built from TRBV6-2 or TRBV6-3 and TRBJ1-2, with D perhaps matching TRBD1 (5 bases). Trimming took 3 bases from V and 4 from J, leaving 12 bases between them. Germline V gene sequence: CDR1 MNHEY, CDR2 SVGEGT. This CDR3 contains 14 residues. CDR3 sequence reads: CASSYRRGSYGYTF. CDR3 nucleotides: TGTGCCAGCAGTTATAGGAGGGGCTCCTATGGCTACACCTTC.

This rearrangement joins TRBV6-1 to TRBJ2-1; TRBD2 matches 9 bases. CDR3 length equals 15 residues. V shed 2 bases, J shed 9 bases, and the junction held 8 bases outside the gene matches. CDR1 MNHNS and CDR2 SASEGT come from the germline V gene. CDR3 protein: CASSELAGGFGEQFF. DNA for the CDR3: TGTGCCAGCAGTGAATTGGCGGGAGGGTTTGGTGAGCAGTTCTTC.

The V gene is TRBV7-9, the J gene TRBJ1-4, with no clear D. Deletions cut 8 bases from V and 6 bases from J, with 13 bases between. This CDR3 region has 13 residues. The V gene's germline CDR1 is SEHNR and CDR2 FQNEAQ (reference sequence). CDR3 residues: CASCELGYEKLFF. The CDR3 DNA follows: TGTGCCAGCTGCGAGCTGGGGTATGAAAAACTGTTTTTT.

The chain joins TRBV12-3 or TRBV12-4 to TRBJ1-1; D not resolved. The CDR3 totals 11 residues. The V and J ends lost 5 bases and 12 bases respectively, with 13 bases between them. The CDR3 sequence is CASSVSYGTFF. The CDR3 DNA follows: TGTGCCAGCAGTGTATCCTATGGGACTTTCTTT.

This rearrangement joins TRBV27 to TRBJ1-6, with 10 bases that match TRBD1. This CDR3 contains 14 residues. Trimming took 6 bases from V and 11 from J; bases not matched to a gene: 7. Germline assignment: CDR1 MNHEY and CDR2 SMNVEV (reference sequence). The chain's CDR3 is CASRYRDRGTPLHF. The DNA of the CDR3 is TGTGCCAGCAGGTACCGGGACAGGGGCACACCCCTCCACTTT.